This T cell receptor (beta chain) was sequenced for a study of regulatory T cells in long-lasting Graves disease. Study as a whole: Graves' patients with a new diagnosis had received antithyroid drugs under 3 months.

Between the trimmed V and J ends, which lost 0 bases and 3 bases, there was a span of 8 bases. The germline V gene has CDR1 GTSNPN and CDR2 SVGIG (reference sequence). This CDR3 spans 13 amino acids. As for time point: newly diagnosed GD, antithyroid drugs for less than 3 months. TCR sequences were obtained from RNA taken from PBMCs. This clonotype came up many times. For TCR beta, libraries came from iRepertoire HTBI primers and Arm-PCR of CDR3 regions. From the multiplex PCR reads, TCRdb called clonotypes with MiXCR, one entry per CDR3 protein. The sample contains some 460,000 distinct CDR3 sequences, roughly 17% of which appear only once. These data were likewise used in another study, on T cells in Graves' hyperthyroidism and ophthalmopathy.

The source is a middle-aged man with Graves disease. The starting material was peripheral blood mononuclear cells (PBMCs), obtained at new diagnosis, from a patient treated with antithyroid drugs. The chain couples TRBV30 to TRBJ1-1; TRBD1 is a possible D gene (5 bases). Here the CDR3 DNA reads TGTGCCTGGAGTGTTTCCAGGGACACTGAAGCTTTCTTT. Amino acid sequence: CAWSVSRDTEAFF.